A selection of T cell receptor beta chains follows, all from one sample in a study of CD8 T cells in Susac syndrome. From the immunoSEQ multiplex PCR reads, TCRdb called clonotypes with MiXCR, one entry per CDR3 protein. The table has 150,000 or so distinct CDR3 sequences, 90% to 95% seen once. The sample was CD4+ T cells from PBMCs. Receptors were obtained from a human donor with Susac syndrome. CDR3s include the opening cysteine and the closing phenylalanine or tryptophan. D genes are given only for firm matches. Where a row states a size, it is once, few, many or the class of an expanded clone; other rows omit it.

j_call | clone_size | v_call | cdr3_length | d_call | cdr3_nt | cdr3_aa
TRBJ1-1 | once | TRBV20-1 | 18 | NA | TGCAGTGCTAGAGATCGCCCAAGAGGTGTGGCGGTACGAGGTGAAGCTTTCTTT | CSARDRPRGVAVRGEAFF
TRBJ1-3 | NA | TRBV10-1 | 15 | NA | TGCGCCAGCAGTCCGTCAGGTCCGGCTGGAAACACCATATATTTT | CASSPSGPAGNTIYF
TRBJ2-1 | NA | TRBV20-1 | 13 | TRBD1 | TGCAGTTCAACGGGACAGACAAACAATGAGCAGTTCTTC | CSSTGQTNNEQFF
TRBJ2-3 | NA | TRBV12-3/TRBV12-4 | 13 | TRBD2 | TGTGCCAGTCTAGCGGGGGTAACAGATACGCAGTATTTT | CASLAGVTDTQYF
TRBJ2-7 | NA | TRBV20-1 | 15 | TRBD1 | TGCAGTGCCATTGGGGACAGGGGGCTTGTATACGAGCAGTACTTC | CSAIGDRGLVYEQYF
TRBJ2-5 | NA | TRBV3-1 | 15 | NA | TGTGCCAGCAGCCAAGCCCGGGGACCCCAAGAGACCCAGTACTTC | CASSQARGPQETQYF
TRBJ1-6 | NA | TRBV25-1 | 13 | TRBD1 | TGTGCCAGCGAGACAGGGCATGGCTCACCCCTCCACTTT | CASETGHGSPLHF
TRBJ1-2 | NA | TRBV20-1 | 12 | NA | TGCAGTGCTAGGTGGGTGTCAGACGGCTACACCTTC | CSARWVSDGYTF
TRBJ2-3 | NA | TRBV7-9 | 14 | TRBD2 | TGTGCCAGCAGCAGAGCGGGGGGGCCAGATACGCAGTATTTT | CASSRAGGPDTQYF
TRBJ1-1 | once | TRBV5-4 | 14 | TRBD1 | TGTGCCAGCAGCCAAGACAGGGGATCCACTGAAGCTTTCTTT | CASSQDRGSTEAFF
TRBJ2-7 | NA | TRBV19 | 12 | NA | TGTGCCAGTAGTACAGGTATCTACGAGCAGTACTTC | CASSTGIYEQYF
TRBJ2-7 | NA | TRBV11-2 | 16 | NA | TGTGCCAGCAGCTCACCACACAAGGGGCGAATCTACGAGCAGTACTTC | CASSSPHKGRIYEQYF
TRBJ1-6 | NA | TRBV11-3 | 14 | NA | TGTGCCAGCAACGCCCAGGCAGGGATCGTCTCCCTCCACTTT | CASNAQAGIVSLHF
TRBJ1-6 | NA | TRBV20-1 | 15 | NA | TGCAGTGCTAGAGGGATGGGCACCTATAATTCACCCCTCCACTTT | CSARGMGTYNSPLHF
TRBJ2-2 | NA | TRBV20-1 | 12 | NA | TGCAGTGTAAAAGAGAACACCGGGGAGCTGTTTTTT | CSVKENTGELFF
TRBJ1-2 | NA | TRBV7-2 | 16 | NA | TGTGCCAGCAGCTTGCAGAAACCGGGGATCTCCTATGGCTACACCTTC | CASSLQKPGISYGYTF
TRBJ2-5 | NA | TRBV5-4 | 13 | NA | TGTGCCAGCAGCCGGGACGGAGCAACGACCCAGTACTTC | CASSRDGATTQYF
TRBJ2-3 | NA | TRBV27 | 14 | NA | TGTGCCAGCAGTTGGACATTTGGTACAGATACGCAGTATTTT | CASSWTFGTDTQYF
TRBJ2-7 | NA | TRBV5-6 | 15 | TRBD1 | TGTGCCAGCAGCTTGGTCGGGACAGGGAACTACGAGCAGTACTTC | CASSLVGTGNYEQYF
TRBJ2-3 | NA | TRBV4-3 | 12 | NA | TGCGCCAGCAGCTACGGGGGAGATACGCAGTATTTT | CASSYGGDTQYF
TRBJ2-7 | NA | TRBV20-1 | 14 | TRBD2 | TGCAGTGCTACCCACGGGACTAGGATACCCGAGCAGTACTTC | CSATHGTRIPEQYF
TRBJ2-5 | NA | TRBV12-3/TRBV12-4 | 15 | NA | TGTGCCAGCAGTCCAAATATGGCCGGGGGAGAGACCCAGTACTTC | CASSPNMAGGETQYF
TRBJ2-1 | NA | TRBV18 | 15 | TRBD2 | TGTGCCAGCTCAACCTTAGCGGGGGGGCCCGATGAGCAGTTCTTC | CASSTLAGGPDEQFF
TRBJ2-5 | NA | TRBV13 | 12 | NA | TGTGCCAGCAGCTCCCCCGGAGAGACCCAGTACTTC | CASSSPGETQYF
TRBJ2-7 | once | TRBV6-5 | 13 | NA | TGTGCCAGCAGTTACCCAGGACAGTTTGCGCAGTACTTC | CASSYPGQFAQYF
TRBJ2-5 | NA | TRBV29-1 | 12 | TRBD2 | TGCAGCGTTGTCGGGAGGGGTGAGACCCAGTACTTC | CSVVGRGETQYF
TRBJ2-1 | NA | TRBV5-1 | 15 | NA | TGCGCCAGCAGCTTGGCCCATGGGGTCGCCAATGAGCAGTTCTTC | CASSLAHGVANEQFF
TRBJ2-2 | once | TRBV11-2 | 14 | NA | TGTGCCAGCAGCTTAGATCGGGGCGCCGGGGAGCTGTTTTTT | CASSLDRGAGELFF
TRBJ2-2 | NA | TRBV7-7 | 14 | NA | TGTGCCAGCAGCCCGACTACGAACACCGGGGAGCTGTTTTTT | CASSPTTNTGELFF
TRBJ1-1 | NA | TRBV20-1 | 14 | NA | TGCAGTGCTAGGGTGGGACAACTGAACACTGAAGCTTTCTTT | CSARVGQLNTEAFF
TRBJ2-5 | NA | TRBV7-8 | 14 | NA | TGTGCCAGCAGCTATGGGGGGGGGCCGGAGACCCAGTACTTC | CASSYGGGPETQYF
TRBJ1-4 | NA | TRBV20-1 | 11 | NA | TGCAGTGCCGATTCTAATGAAAAACTGTTTTTT | CSADSNEKLFF
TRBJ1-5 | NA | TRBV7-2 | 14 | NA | TGTGCCAGCAGCTTAGGCCCGGGTGGGAGGCCCCAGCATTTT | CASSLGPGGRPQHF
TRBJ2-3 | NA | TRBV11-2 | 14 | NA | TGTGCCAGCAGCTTAGGGGCAAGCACAGATACGCAGTATTTT | CASSLGASTDTQYF
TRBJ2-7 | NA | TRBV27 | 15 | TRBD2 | TGTGCCAGCAGTTCCGGGCGGGGGGGCATTTACGAGCAGTACTTC | CASSSGRGGIYEQYF
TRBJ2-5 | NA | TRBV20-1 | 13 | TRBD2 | TGCAGTGCTCCAGCGGGGGGAGGGAAGACCCAGTACTTC | CSAPAGGGKTQYF
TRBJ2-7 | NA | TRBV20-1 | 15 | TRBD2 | TGCAGTGCTAGAGCTCCGGGACTAGCGAAGTCCGAGCAGTACTTC | CSARAPGLAKSEQYF